These 29 T cell receptor beta chains came from one sample sequenced in a study of blood T cell repertoires in COVID-19. Sequencing used immunoSEQ multiplex PCR; TCRdb keeps in-frame clones, though not all of them. The table shows about 98,000 clones, with more than 70% occurring only once. Sequences were obtained from peripheral blood. These receptors came from a man between 65 and 85 years old with acute or convalescent COVID-19.

The sample holds a few counts of this clone. CDR3 sequence (DNA): TGTGCCAGCAGCCGAGACGAACAGTCGTTTAGCAATCAGCCCCAGCATTTT. Protein: CASSRDEQSFSNQPQHF. The chain has TRBV7-8 and TRBJ1-5; D unresolved. V was cut by 5 bases and J by 0 bases, with 17 bases left in between. This CDR3 is 17 amino acids long. The germline V gene encodes CDR1 SGHVS and CDR2 FQNEAQ.

This clone came up many times. The CDR3 spells CASSRDRFHSGANVLTF. The DNA for the CDR3 is TGTGCCAGCTCGCGGGACAGGTTTCACTCTGGGGCCAACGTCCTGACTTTC. The chain recombines TRBV18 with TRBJ2-6; 8 nucleotides align to TRBD1. The CDR3 consists of 17 residues. V shed 6 bases, J shed 0 bases, and the junction held 7 bases outside the gene matches. Germline-derived CDR1 and CDR2 are KGHSH and LQKENI. Full variable domain (outside the CDR3, taken from reference TRBV18 and TRBJ2-6): NAGVMQNPRHLVRRRGQEARLRCSPMKGHSHVYWYRQLPEEGLKFMVYLQKENIIDESGMPKERFSAEFPKEGPSILRIQQVVRGDSAAYFCASSRDRFHSGANVLTFGAGSRLTVL.

For the CDR3, the DNA is TGTGCCAGTAGTATGGAACTAGCGGGAATCGAGCAGTACTTC. Protein product: CASSMELAGIEQYF. This rearrangement joins TRBV19 to TRBJ2-7; 10 bases align to TRBD2. Germline V gene sequence: CDR1 LNHDA, CDR2 SQIVND (reference sequence). The CDR3 is made up of 14 amino acids. Trimming removed 3 bases from V and 6 bases from J; junction bases left unmatched: 5.

The sample holds a few counts of this clone. This sequence joins TRBV19 and TRBJ2-2; D is unclear. The CDR3 is 14 residues long. V lost 1 base and J 4 bases, leaving 7 bases between the germline ends. Germline V CDR1 and CDR2: LNHDA, SQIVND (reference sequence). The CDR3 loop is CASSIVAVTGELFF. CDR3 in DNA: TGTGCCAGTAGTATAGTGGCAGTCACCGGGGAGCTGTTTTTT.

This chain joins TRBV7-3 and TRBJ2-1; 9 bases fit TRBD2. The CDR3 contains 14 residues. Germline V gene lookup returns CDR1 SGHTA and CDR2 FQGTGA. Losses at the gene ends were 10 bases for V and 5 bases for J; bases not matched to a gene: 9. CDR3: CATTIGTSNNEQFF. As DNA, the CDR3 is TGTGCCACCACCATCGGGACTAGCAACAATGAGCAGTTCTTC.

This clone was counted a few times. This rearrangement joins TRBV27 to TRBJ1-6, with unresolved D. CDR1 is MNHEY, CDR2 SMNVEV, per germline (reference sequence). The CDR3 covers 13 residues. Deletions cut 8 bases from V and 5 bases from J, with 10 bases between. The CDR3 DNA follows: TGTGCCAGCGGCTCCAGGAATAATTCACCCCTCCACTTT. Residues: CASGSRNNSPLHF.

This clone appeared once. The V gene is TRBV19, the J gene TRBJ1-5, with TRBD1 matching over 9 bases. J was trimmed by 6 bases and V by 6 bases; bases with no gene match: 6. This CDR3 is 14 amino acids long. Germline V gene sequence: CDR1 LNHDA, CDR2 SQIVND (reference sequence). The CDR3 bases are TGTGCCAGTAGCCGGACAGGGGCGTTTCAGCCCCAGCATTTT. Translation gives CASSRTGAFQPQHF. The whole variable domain, remainder taken from reference TRBV19 and TRBJ1-5, is DGGITQSPKYLFRKEGQNVTLSCEQNLNHDAMYWYRQDPGQGLRLIYYSQIVNDFQKGDIAEGYSVSREKKESFPLTVTSAQKNPTAFYLCASSRTGAFQPQHFGDGTRLSIL.

The rearrangement uses TRBV6-5 and TRBJ1-2; D remains ambiguous. CDR1 and CDR2 (germline): MNHEY, SVGAGI. The CDR3 is made up of 13 amino acids. The V and J ends lost 5 bases and 1 base respectively, with 8 bases between them. The CDR3 coding sequence is TGTGCCAGCAGTCCACAAATTAACTATGGCTACACCTTC. Protein sequence: CASSPQINYGYTF.

The chain is built from TRBV2 and TRBJ2-7; TRBD2 matches 8 bases. The V and J ends lost 3 bases and 2 bases, in that order; junction bases with no gene match: 3. The CDR3 sequence is 14 residues long. Germline CDR1 SNHLY, CDR2 FYNNEI. The DNA for the CDR3 is TGTGCCAGCAGTGATCAAGCGGGAGCCTACGAGCAGTACTTC. Translation: CASSDQAGAYEQYF.

This sequence joins TRBV12-3 or TRBV12-4 and TRBJ1-6; TRBD1 matches at 8 bases. With 6 bases clipped from V and 9 bases from J, the junction kept 4 bases outside the gene matches. This CDR3 is built from 13 residues. The CDR3 region is CASRPGQVSPLHF. DNA for the CDR3: TGTGCCAGCAGACCGGGACAGGTTTCACCCCTCCACTTT.

This clone was counted only a few times. Sequence at one end of the junction differs from germline and may be a read error. This chain uses TRBV5-5 with TRBJ2-1; the match to TRBD1 covers 10 bases. This CDR3 contains 15 residues. Germline V gene data show CDR1 as SGHKS and CDR2 as YYEKEE (reference sequence). The CDR3 DNA reads as TGTGCCAGCAGATTGGGGACAGGGGCCTACAATGAGCAGTTCTTC. It yields the protein CASRLGTGAYNEQFF.

A single count supports this clone. V usage is TRBV6-2 or TRBV6-3 and J usage is TRBJ1-2; 7 nucleotides match TRBD1. CDR1 MNHEY and CDR2 SVGEGT come from the germline V gene. V shed 0 bases and J 4 bases; nucleotides not matched to a gene: 8. The CDR3 is 16 amino acids. The CDR3 spells CASSYSKPGQSYGYTF. As DNA, the CDR3 is TGTGCCAGCAGTTACTCCAAACCGGGACAGAGCTATGGCTACACCTTC.

This clone was seen more than once but under ten times. The genes are TRBV2 and TRBJ2-5; D is possibly TRBD1 (5 bases). Trimming took off 1 base at V and 5 bases at J, with 11 bases between the two ends. CDR1 and CDR2 from the germline V gene are SNHLY and FYNNEI. The CDR3 totals 14 residues. CDR3 region: CASSEGLGDETQYF. CDR3 DNA: TGTGCCAGCAGTGAAGGGTTAGGGGATGAGACCCAGTACTTC.

V is TRBV5-1 and J is TRBJ1-5; D unresolved. CDR1 and CDR2 from the germline V gene are SGHRS and YFSETQ. V shed 4 bases and J shed 1 base, with 12 bases lying between them. The CDR3 has 15 residues. Here the CDR3 DNA reads TGCGCCAGCAGCCTGGACCTGGGCAGCAATCAGCCCCAGCATTTT. It is translated as CASSLDLGSNQPQHF.

The V call is TRBV6-5, the J call TRBJ2-3; D remains unclear. The CDR3 extends over 16 amino acids. Germline V lookup: CDR1 MNHEY, CDR2 SVGAGI. V shed 0 bases and J shed 2 bases, with 12 bases lying between them. CDR3 DNA: TGTGCCAGCAGTTACTCCGGTAGAAGTTTCACAGATACGCAGTATTTT. This sequence encodes CASSYSGRSFTDTQYF.

J is TRBJ2-3 and V is TRBV5-5; TRBD1 matches at 12 bases. The CDR3 contains 16 residues. Per germline, CDR1 SGHKS and CDR2 YYEKEE (reference sequence). J was trimmed by 3 bases and V by 3 bases; bases with no gene match: 5. CDR3 sequence: CASSSGTGGVTDTQYF. For the CDR3, the DNA is TGTGCCAGCAGCTCAGGGACAGGGGGCGTAACAGATACGCAGTATTTT.

The chain has TRBV5-8 and TRBJ1-2; TRBD1 matches at 7 bases. The CDR3 has 13 amino acids. Losses at the gene ends were 4 bases for V and 4 bases for J; bases not matched to a gene: 4. CDR1 and CDR2 (germline): SGHTS, YDEGEE. CDR3 coding DNA: TGTGCCAGCAGCCCGACAGGGACCTATGGCTACACCTTC. Amino acids: CASSPTGTYGYTF.

This clone was seen a handful of times. The CDR3: CAWSASRGIQETQYF. In DNA form, the CDR3 reads TGTGCCTGGAGCGCCAGCAGAGGGATTCAAGAGACCCAGTACTTC. The chain has TRBV30 and TRBJ2-5; D may be TRBD2 (5 bases). Trimming cost V 3 bases and J 2 bases, with 16 bases left between them. Germline-derived CDR1 and CDR2 are GTSNPN and SVGIG (reference sequence). This CDR3 has 15 residues.

The gene calls are TRBV10-3 and TRBJ2-1; D remains ambiguous. The CDR3 runs 13 residues. The germline V gene has CDR1 ENHRY and CDR2 SYGVKD. Between the trimmed V and J ends, which lost 3 bases and 5 bases, there was a span of 8 bases. CDR3 coding DNA: TGTGCCATCAGTGAACGTAACAACAATGAGCAGTTCTTC. Protein product: CAISERNNNEQFF.

The chain couples TRBV7-2 to TRBJ1-6, with 8 bases identical to TRBD1. The CDR3 consists of 14 residues. Germline V gene data show CDR1 as SGHTA and CDR2 as FQGNSA. V was pared by 5 bases and J by 7 bases, with 4 bases of the junction left unmatched. CDR3 bases: TGTGCCAGCAGCCCCCGACAGGGGAATTCACCCCTCCACTTT. Protein product: CASSPRQGNSPLHF. The full variable domain, completed using reference TRBV7-2 and TRBJ1-6, is GAGVSQSPSNKVTEKGKDVELRCDPISGHTALYWYRQSLGQGLEFLIYFQGNSAPDKSGLPSDRFSAERTGGSVSTLTIQRTQQEDSAVYLCASSPRQGNSPLHFGNGTRLTVT.

This clone came up a few times. The chain joins TRBV20-1 to TRBJ1-5; D unclear. Trimming left V 3 bases short and J 0 bases short, with 9 bases between. Per germline, CDR1 DFQATT and CDR2 SNEGSKA (reference sequence). The CDR3 contains 14 residues. The CDR3: CSASVHYSNQPQHF. The CDR3 DNA follows: TGCAGTGCTAGTGTTCACTATAGCAATCAGCCCCAGCATTTT.

This clone has a handful of counts. The V gene is TRBV24-1, the J gene TRBJ1-1; D unclear. V lost 5 bases, J lost 2 bases, and 11 bases lay in between. Germline V gene sequence: CDR1 KGHDR, CDR2 SFDVKD. The CDR3 totals 14 residues. DNA for the CDR3: TGTGCCACCAGTGCCCCAGGCCCCAACACTGAAGCTTTCTTT. This translates into CATSAPGPNTEAFF.

The V and J genes are TRBV19 and TRBJ1-1; D is possibly TRBD1 (5 bases). The V gene lost 1 base and the J gene lost 10 bases, with 16 bases spanning the gap. CDR1 and CDR2 (germline): LNHDA, SQIVND (reference sequence). The length of the CDR3 is 14 residues. CDR3 amino acids: CASSIGGSGAAAFF. CDR3 coding DNA: TGTGCCAGTAGTATAGGGGGCAGCGGGGCAGCAGCTTTCTTT.

The chain links TRBV24-1 to TRBJ2-3; 13 nucleotides line up with TRBD2. This CDR3 is 19 amino acids long. The trim removed 4 bases at V and 1 base at J, leaving 10 bases unmatched. CDR1 and CDR2 (germline): KGHDR, SFDVKD. In nucleotides, the CDR3 is TGTGCCACCAGTGACCCCCGGACTAGCGGGAGTGGCGGCACAGATACGCAGTATTTT. Its translation: CATSDPRTSGSGGTDTQYF.

The gene calls are TRBV11-3 and TRBJ2-5; TRBD1 matches at 7 bases. Looked up from germline, CDR1 is SGHNT and CDR2 is YENEEA. The CDR3 is made up of 14 amino acids. Unmatched junction bases numbered 5, after V lost 5 bases and J lost 2 bases. CDR3 nucleotides: TGTGCCAGCAGCCTAGGGACAGATCAAGAGACCCAGTACTTC. Its protein is CASSLGTDQETQYF.

The chain uses TRBV11-2 and TRBJ1-1; 7 nucleotides match TRBD1. From germline, CDR1 is SGHAT and CDR2 FQNNGV. Losses at the gene ends were 2 bases for V and 0 bases for J; bases not matched to a gene: 6. This CDR3 contains 16 residues. The DNA of the CDR3 is TGTGCCAGCAGCTTATGGCCCCAGGGGGTGAACACTGAAGCTTTCTTT. It encodes CASSLWPQGVNTEAFF.

The rearrangement uses TRBV28 and TRBJ1-1; 9 bases fit TRBD1. V was pared by 5 bases and J by 8 bases, with 9 bases of the junction left unmatched. The CDR3 consists of 14 residues. Germline CDR1 is MDHEN and CDR2 is SYDVKM. CDR3 bases: TGTGCCAGCAGTCCGTCCCGGGACAGGGCGGAAGCTTTCTTT. This codes for CASSPSRDRAEAFF.

The rearrangement uses TRBV5-1 and TRBJ1-6, with TRBD1 matching over 8 bases. The CDR3 consists of 16 residues. The junction had 10 bases not matched to a gene; V was cut back by 4 bases and J by 7 bases. CDR1 and CDR2 (germline): SGHRS, YFSETQ. The chain's CDR3 is CASSTHPGQENSPLHF. The CDR3 DNA sequence: TGCGCCAGCAGCACCCATCCGGGACAGGAGAATTCACCCCTCCACTTT.

The V call is TRBV7-3, the J call TRBJ2-5; 7 nucleotides agree with TRBD2. The ends lost 5 bases at V and 3 bases at J; junction bases unmatched: 9. The CDR3 totals 15 residues. Germline CDR1 and CDR2: SGHTA and FQGTGA. For the CDR3, the DNA is TGTGCCAGCAGCCCTCAGGCAGGGAGGGAAGAGACCCAGTACTTC. This translates into CASSPQAGREETQYF.